Here is one TCR beta chain with its context. V was shortened by 4 bases and J by 3 bases, with 12 bases between the two germline ends. CDR1 is LGHDT, CDR2 YNNKEL, per germline (reference sequence). This CDR3 contains 14 residues. Tregs were sorted as CD4+CD25+CD127-/low cells. MiXCR, run by TCRdb on the 5' RACE reads, gives a single entry per CDR3 protein. The table lists 46,000 or so distinct CDR3 sequences, more than 20% of them singletons. The TCR was taken from a female donor with breast cancer. This chain links TRBV3-1 with TRBJ2-5, with D possibly being TRBD1 (6 bases). The sample taken for sequencing was Tregs sorted from a lymph node. The CDR3 DNA is TGTGCCAGCAGCCGGCCGGACAGTAAAGAGACCCAGTACTTC. It is translated as CASSRPDSKETQYF.